The present TCR beta chain was sequenced within a study of blood T cell repertoires in COVID-19 (dated by TCRdb to 2020 to 2021). For context, the study as a whole: The collaborator samples originated in the United States, Italy and Spain and spanned the acute and convalescent phases of COVID-19. The samples were drawn from two sources: the first 160 participants of the ongoing ImmuneRACE study, and over 950 subjects contributed by 6 global collaborators. The repertoires were made available in a free public database intended to serve as a resource for research on the immune response to SARS-CoV-2. Deeply sampled blood TCRbeta repertoires from subjects exposed to, actively infected with, or recovered from COVID-19 were included in the dataset. The sample metadata nearly always contained a de-identified subject ID, COVID-19 status, age in years and sex. Where HLA class I and class II types were available, the types were taken from metadata supplied by the sample provider, not from assay-based typing. The material from the prospective study consisted of cDNA or gDNA derived from T cells, B-cell-depleted T cells, or PBMCs. General conclusions and limits of the study: Clinical and demographic metadata were provided uncurated, with the amount varying by source and participant.

The immunoSEQ Assay, a bias-controlled multiplex PCR, was used to amplify TCRbeta CDR3 regions from genomic DNA. On the authors' methods: The number of nucleated cells in each sample was estimated from the amplification of reference gene primers within the assay. To quantify the absolute abundance of each unique TCRbeta CDR3 rearrangement, sequence reads were collapsed and filtered. For each sample, productive Simpson clonality was calculated as the square root of Simpson's diversity index across productive rearrangements. As stored in TCRdb, this immuneACCESS dataset retains in-frame rearrangements with V and J assigned. A fraction of the clones does not appear; measured against another copy, unresolved V genes explain less than half of the discrepancy, and the remainder lacks a known reason. The DNA gave D and trimming, while V, J and clone size come from that table. The sample contains fewer than 35,000 clones, roughly nine tenths of them found a single time. The ten largest make up 4% to 5.5% of the sample.

The CDR3 runs 12 amino acids, cysteine and phenylalanine included. Only the CDR3 part of the read is kept: 36 bases, read in frame from the first base. CDR1 and CDR2 are read off the germline V gene (reference sequence) as LNHDA and SQIVND. At the junction V is shortened by 8 bases and J by 5 bases; bases outside the gene matches: 3. Whole blood was collected in K2EDTA tubes by collaborating institutions according to the institutions' own protocols. For TCRbeta analysis, collaborators shipped samples as frozen whole blood, isolated PBMCs, or DNA extracted from either of those sample types. A word on this clone: Its antigen is unknown. Base qualities are not at hand, and no much larger clone is one base apart.

This receptor was identified in a man aged 70-80 years with active COVID-19. The material sequenced was peripheral blood. The rearranged segments are TRBV19 and TRBJ1-2; 9 central nucleotides agree with TRBD1. The DNA sequence is as follows: TGTGCCAGTGGGGACAGGGAATATGGCTACACCTTC. It encodes CASGDREYGYTF.